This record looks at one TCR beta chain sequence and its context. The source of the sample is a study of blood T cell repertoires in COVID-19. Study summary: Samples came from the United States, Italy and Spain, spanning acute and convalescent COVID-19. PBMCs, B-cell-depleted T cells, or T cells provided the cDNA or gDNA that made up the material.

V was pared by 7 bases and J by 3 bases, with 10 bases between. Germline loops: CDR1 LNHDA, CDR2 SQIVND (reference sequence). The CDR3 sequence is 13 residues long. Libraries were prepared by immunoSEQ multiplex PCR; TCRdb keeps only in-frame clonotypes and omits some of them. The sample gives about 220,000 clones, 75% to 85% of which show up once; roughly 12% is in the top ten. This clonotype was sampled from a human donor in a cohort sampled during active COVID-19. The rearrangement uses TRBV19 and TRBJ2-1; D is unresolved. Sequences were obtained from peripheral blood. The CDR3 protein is CASNGLLYNEQFF. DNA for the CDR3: TGTGCCAGTAACGGTCTCCTCTACAATGAGCAGTTCTTC.